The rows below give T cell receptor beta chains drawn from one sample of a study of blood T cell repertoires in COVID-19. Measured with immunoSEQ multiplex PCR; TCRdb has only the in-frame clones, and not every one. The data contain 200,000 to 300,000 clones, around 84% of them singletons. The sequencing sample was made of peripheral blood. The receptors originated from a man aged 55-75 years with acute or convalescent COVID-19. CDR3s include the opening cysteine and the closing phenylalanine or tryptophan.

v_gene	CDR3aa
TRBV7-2	CASSLRGGNTGELFF
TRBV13	CASSSTGALETQYF
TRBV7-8	CASSSRLATNEKLFF
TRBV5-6	CASSRGLTSGQPQHF
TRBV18	CASSPSIYEQYF
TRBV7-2	CASSLRPPRGQENTEAFF
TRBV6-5	CASLGRGRTDTQYF
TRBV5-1	CASRQGPIVAGPRNTQYF
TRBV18	CASSPRGVNYEQYF
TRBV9	CASSVPGLANTGELFF
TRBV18	CASSPPVVVAGGNEQFF
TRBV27	CASRLASSGELFF
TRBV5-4	CASSLGLRASTDTQYF
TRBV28	CASSIGDRAHSPLHF
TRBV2	CASEGSFPSGANVLTF
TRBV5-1	CASSLGQHSNQPQHF
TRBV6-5	CATRQGLGPNNEQFF
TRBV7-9	CASSPLAGSYNEQFF
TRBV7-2	CASSLFLAGGGNEQFF
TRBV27	CASSRAGTAYEQYF
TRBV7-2	CASTRTSGPYEQYF
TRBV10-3	CATRGVGSMAGELFF
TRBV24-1	CATQGEGNTEAFF
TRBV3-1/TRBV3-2	CASSPLTSTDTQYF
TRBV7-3	CASSFLNGEGEQFF
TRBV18	CASSPRVQSSYNEQFF
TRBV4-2	CASSQGRDRANTGELFF
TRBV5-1	CASSLRLAGETNTGELFF
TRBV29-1	CSVATSGPYEQYF
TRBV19	CASRKTGAGEKLFF
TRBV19	CASRDRGSSEQFF
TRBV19	CASSRYRTSGRYADTQYF
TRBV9	CASSATSGGFLYEQYF
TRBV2	CASRDGQSSYEQYF
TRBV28	CASSALGQGRQPQHF
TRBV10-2	CASSESGGGPDTQYF
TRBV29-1	CSVVEAWNQPQHF
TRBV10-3	CAISGGGQSNEKLFF
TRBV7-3	CASSLIPWSAGATGELFF
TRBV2	CASSRTGVTYEQYF
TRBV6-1	CASSDRRLRETQYF
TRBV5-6	CASSLRDRVPEAFF
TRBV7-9	CASSLEGQNTEAFF
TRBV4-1	CASSQEGGVNQPQHF
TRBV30	CAWRGPSLNQPQHF
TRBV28	CASRQTQWTGGANTEAFF
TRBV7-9	CASSSGTGGAANEKLFF
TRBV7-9	CASSFGQGASYEQYF
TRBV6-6	CASSYLLGQYF